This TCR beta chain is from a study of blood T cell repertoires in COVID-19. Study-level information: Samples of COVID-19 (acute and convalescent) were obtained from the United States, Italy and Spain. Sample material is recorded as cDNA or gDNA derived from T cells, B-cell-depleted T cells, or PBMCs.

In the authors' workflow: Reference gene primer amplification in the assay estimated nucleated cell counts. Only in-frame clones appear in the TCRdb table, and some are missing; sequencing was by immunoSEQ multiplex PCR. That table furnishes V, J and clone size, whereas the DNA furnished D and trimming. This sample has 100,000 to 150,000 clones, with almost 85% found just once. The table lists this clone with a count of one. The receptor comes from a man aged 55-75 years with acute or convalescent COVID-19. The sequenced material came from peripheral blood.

CDR3 DNA sequence: TGTGCCAGCAGCCCTCAGGGGGAATTGTCGAACACTGAAGCTTTCTTT. Protein sequence: CASSPQGELSNTEAFF. The chain is built from TRBV5-4 and TRBJ1-1; 7 bases agree with TRBD1. Germline lookup yields CDR1 SGHNT and CDR2 YYREEE (reference sequence). The CDR3 has 16 amino acids. J gave up 1 base and V 4 bases, and 10 bases lay outside the gene matches.